Reported below is one T cell receptor (beta chain). Trimming removed 0 bases at V and 0 bases at J, with 15 bases between. This CDR3 is 17 amino acids long. The germline V gene encodes CDR1 GTSNPN and CDR2 SVGIG (reference sequence). Generated by immunoSEQ multiplex PCR, the TCRdb table keeps only in-frame clones and is missing some. This table holds more than 2 million clones, 90% to 96% found once. These data come from a study of shared clonotypes between healthy human individuals. The sample comprised naive CD4+ T cells sorted from blood. Subset defined: CD45RA+ positively selected. The TCR comes from a man aged 18 to 30 in good health. V is TRBV30 and J is TRBJ1-5, with D possibly matching TRBD1 (5 bases). The CDR3 DNA sequence: TGTGCCTGGAGTGTATCGAGGACACCTTATAGCAATCAGCCCCAGCATTTT. Translating it yields CAWSVSRTPYSNQPQHF.